The 7 T cell receptor beta chains presented below share a single source sample, sequenced in a study of shared clonotypes between healthy human individuals. Profiled with immunoSEQ multiplex PCR; TCRdb holds only in-frame clones, not every one. The table has roughly 380,000 clones, roughly 96% seen once. What was sequenced was memory CD8+ T cells sorted from blood. Subset here: CD45RO+ cells pooled with CCR7-negative TemRA cells. Every receptor here comes from a man aged 30 to 45 in good health.

The rearrangement uses TRBV6-1 and TRBJ1-2; weak D call: TRBD1 (5 bases). The germline V gene has CDR1 MNHNS and CDR2 SASEGT. V lost 1 base to trimming and J lost 0 bases, with 24 bases between them. This CDR3 has 20 residues. The CDR3 loop reads CASSEVGGASSFSANYGYTF. The DNA of the CDR3 is TGTGCCAGCAGTGAAGTGGGCGGGGCCTCAAGTTTTAGCGCTAACTATGGCTACACCTTC.

J is TRBJ2-3 and V is TRBV7-3; no firm D call. The CDR3 has 15 amino acids. V lost 5 bases and J lost 2, with 14 bases in between. Germline V CDR1 and CDR2: SGHTA, FQGTGA. CDR3 sequence: CASSQGRIDTDTQYF. CDR3 nucleotides: TGTGCCAGCAGCCAAGGGCGGATTGACACAGATACGCAGTATTTT.

CDR3 sequence: CSVYLAGVSYEQYF. The DNA for the CDR3 is TGCAGCGTTTACCTAGCGGGGGTCTCCTACGAGCAGTACTTC. The chain uses TRBV29-1 and TRBJ2-7; 10 bases are a match to TRBD2. CDR1 is SQVTM, CDR2 ANQGSEA, per germline. The V segment lost 5 bases and the J segment 0 bases; nucleotides outside the gene matches: 4. The CDR3 sequence is 14 residues long.

The V call is TRBV5-4, the J call TRBJ1-4; possible D gene TRBD1, 5 bases. Germline V gene sequence: CDR1 SGHNT, CDR2 YYREEE (reference sequence). This CDR3 contains 15 residues. Trimming removed 3 bases from V and 6 bases from J, with 15 bases in between. CDR3 sequence reads: CASSWDWGGDEKLFF. For the CDR3, the DNA is TGTGCCAGCAGCTGGGATTGGGGGGGAGATGAAAAACTGTTTTTT. Based on the CDR3 plus reference TRBV5-4 and TRBJ1-4, the full variable domain is ETGVTQSPTHLIKTRGQQVTLRCSSQSGHNTVSWYQQALGQGPQFIFQYYREEENGRGNFPPRFSGLQFPNYSSELNVNALELDDSALYLCASSWDWGGDEKLFFGSGTQLSVL.

The chain is built from TRBV28 and TRBJ1-1, with D maybe TRBD1 (6 bases). CDR1 is MDHEN, CDR2 SYDVKM, per germline. V dropped 0 bases and J dropped 5 bases, with 16 bases sitting between them. The CDR3 consists of 16 residues. CDR3 sequence reads: CASSLWTFRGGTEAFF. Written as DNA, the CDR3 is TGTGCCAGCAGTTTATGGACTTTTAGGGGGGGTACTGAAGCTTTCTTT.

V usage is TRBV10-3 and J usage is TRBJ2-2, with D possibly TRBD2 on 5 matching bases. Germline assignment: CDR1 ENHRY and CDR2 SYGVKD. This CDR3 is 14 amino acids long. Trimming took 0 bases from V and 7 from J, leaving 9 bases between them. CDR3 in DNA: TGTGCCATCAGTGAGTCACGTGGGAGCGGGGAGCTGTTTTTT. This encodes CAISESRGSGELFF.

This rearrangement joins TRBV4-2 to TRBJ2-5, with D tentatively TRBD2 (6 bases). Germline CDR1 and CDR2: LGHNA and YNFKEQ. This CDR3 contains 17 residues. The V and J ends lost 3 bases and 5 bases respectively, with 22 bases between them. CDR3 sequence (DNA): TGTGCCAGCAGCCATGGGAAGGGTCGGAGGGTGGGGGAGACCCAGTACTTC. Translation: CASSHGKGRRVGETQYF.